This TCR beta chain originates from a study of blood T cells in healthy people across ages. General study points: When set beside aged donors, long-lived donors presented more naive CD4+ cells and higher diversity. Naive T cell percentage showed a strong correlation with TCR beta diversity.

The CDR3 is 15 residues long. V shed 3 bases and J shed 8 bases, with 18 bases lying between them. Germline loops: CDR1 KGHDR, CDR2 SFDVKD. This clonotype came up a few times. Its antigen remains unknown. With a J-beta primer mix and a sample-barcoded 5' primer, a second PCR ran about 7 to 12 cycles. TCRdb analysed the 5' RACE reads with MiXCR anew, one entry per CDR3 protein. Here the sample spans about 900,000 distinct CDR3 sequences, 60% to 80% being singletons. This clonotype originated in a man aged 25-40 years in good health. The rearrangement links TRBV24-1 to TRBJ1-2, with D uncertain. Sequenced: blood. The CDR3 sequence is CATSDRWTDFEGYTF. CDR3 DNA: TGTGCCACCAGTGATCGATGGACCGACTTCGAGGGCTACACCTTC.